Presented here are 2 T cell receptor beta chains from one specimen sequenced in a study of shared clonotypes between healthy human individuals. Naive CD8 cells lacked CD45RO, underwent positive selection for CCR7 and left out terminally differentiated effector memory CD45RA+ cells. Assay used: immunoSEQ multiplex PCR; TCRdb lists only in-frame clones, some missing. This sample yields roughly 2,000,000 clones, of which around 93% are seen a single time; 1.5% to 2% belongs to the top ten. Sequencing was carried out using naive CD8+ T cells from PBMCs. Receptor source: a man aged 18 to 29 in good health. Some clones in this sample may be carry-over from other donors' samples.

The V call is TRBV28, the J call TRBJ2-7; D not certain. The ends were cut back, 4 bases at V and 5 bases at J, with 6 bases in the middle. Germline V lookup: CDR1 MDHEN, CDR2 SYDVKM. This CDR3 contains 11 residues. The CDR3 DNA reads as TGTGCCAGCAGTTACCAACACGAGCAGTACTTC. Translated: CASSYQHEQYF.

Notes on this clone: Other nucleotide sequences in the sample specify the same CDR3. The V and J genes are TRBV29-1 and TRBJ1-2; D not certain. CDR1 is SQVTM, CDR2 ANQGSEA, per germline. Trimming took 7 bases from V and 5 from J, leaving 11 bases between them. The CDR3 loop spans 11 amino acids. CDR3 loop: CSGRLNYGYTF. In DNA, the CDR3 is TGCAGCGGCCGACTGAATTATGGCTACACCTTC.